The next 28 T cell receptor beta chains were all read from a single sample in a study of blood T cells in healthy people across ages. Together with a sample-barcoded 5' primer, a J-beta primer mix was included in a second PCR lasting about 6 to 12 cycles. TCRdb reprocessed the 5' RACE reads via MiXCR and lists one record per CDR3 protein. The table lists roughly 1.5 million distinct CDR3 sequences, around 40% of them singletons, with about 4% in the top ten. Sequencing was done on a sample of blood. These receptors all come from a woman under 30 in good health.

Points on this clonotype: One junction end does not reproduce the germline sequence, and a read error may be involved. The CDR3 DNA is TGCAGCGTAGCCGGGACAGGGAACACTGAAACTTTCTTT. Protein product: CSVAGTGNTETFF. The chain recombines TRBV29-1 with TRBJ1-1, with TRBD1 matching over 9 bases. The V gene's germline CDR1 is SQVTM and CDR2 ANQGSEA. The CDR3 is made up of 13 amino acids. Combining the CDR3 with reference TRBV29-1 and TRBJ1-1 gives the whole variable domain SAVISQKPSRDICQRGTSLTIQCQVDSQVTMMFWYRQQPGQSLTLIATANQGSEATYESGFVIDKFPISRPNLTFSTLTVSNMSPEDSSIYLCSVAGTGNTETFFGQGTRLTVV.

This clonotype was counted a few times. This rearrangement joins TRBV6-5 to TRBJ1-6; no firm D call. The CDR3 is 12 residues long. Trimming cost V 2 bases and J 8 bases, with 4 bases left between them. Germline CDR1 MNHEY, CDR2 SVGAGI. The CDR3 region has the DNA TGTGCCAGCAGTTACATTCATTCACCCCTCCACTTT. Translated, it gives CASSYIHSPLHF.

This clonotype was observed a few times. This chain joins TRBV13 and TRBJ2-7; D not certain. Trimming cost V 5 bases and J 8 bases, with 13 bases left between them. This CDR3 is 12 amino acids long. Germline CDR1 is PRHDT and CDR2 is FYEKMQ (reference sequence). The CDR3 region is CASSRRLKKQYF. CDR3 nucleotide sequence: TGTGCCAGCAGCCGCCGCCTTAAAAAGCAGTACTTC.

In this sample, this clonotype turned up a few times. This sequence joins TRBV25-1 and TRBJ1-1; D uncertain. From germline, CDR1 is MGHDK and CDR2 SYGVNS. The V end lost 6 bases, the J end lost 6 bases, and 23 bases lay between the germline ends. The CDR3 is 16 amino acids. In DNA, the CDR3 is TGTGCCAGCAGAGATCCCTTGGGCTCGGGAAAGGCTGAAGCTTTCTTT. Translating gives CASRDPLGSGKAEAFF.

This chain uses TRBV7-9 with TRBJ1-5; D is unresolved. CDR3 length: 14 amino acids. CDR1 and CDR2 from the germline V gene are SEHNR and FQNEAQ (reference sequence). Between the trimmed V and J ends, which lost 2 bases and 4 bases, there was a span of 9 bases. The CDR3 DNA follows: TGTGCCAGCAGCTTAAGCAGCACTAATCAGCCCCAGCATTTT. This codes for CASSLSSTNQPQHF.

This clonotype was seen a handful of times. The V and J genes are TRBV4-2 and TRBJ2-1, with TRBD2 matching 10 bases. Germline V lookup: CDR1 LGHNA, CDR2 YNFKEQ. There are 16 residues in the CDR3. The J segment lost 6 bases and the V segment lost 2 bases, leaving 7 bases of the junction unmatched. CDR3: CASSQLERGGPNEQFF. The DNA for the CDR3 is TGTGCCAGCAGCCAACTAGAGCGGGGGGGCCCCAATGAGCAGTTCTTC.

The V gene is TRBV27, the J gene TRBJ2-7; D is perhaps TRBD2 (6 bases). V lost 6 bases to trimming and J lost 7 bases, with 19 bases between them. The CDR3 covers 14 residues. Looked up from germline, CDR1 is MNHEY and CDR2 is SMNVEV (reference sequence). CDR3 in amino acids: CASRTGTRNNEQYF. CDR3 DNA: TGTGCCAGCAGGACCGGGACTCGAAACAATGAGCAGTACTTC.

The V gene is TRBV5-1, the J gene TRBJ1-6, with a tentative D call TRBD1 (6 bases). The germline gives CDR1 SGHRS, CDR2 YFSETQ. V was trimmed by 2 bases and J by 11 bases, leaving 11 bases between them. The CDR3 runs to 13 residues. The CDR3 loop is CASSFTGTPPLHF. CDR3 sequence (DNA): TGCGCCAGCAGCTTCACGGGGACACCACCCCTCCACTTT. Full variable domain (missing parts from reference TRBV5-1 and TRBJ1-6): KAGVTQTPRYLIKTRGQQVTLSCSPISGHRSVSWYQQTPGQGLQFLFEYFSETQRNKGNFPGRFSGRQFSNSRSEMNVSTLELGDSALYLCASSFTGTPPLHFGNGTRLTVT.

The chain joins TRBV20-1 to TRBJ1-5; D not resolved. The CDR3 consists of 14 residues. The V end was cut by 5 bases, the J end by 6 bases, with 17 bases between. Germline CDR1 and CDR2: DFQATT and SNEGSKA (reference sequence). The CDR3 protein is CSADFLGGGQPQHF. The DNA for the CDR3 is TGCAGTGCTGACTTCCTCGGAGGCGGTCAGCCCCAGCATTTT.

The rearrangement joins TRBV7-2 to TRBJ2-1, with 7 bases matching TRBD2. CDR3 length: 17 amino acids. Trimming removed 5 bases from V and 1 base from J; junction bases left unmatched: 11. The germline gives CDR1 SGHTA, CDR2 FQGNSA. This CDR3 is CASSNPGGAGSYNEQFF. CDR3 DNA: TGTGCCAGCAGCAACCCGGGGGGAGCGGGGTCCTACAATGAGCAGTTCTTC. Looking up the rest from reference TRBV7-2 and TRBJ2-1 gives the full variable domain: GAGVSQSPSNKVTEKGKDVELRCDPISGHTALYWYRQSLGQGLEFLIYFQGNSAPDKSGLPSDRFSAERTGGSVSTLTIQRTQQEDSAVYLCASSNPGGAGSYNEQFFGPGTRLTVL.

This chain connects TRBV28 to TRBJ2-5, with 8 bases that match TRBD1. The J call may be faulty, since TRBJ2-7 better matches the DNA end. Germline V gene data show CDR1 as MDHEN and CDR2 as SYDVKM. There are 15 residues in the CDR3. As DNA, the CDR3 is TGTGCCAGCAGCTTCTCGGACAGGGTGATGGACGAGCAGTACTTC. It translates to CASSFSDRVMDEQYF.

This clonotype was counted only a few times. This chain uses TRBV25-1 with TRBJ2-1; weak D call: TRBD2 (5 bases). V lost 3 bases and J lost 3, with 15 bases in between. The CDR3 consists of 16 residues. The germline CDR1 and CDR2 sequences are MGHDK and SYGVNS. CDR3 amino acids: CASSDKDGVYYNEQFF. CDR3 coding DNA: TGTGCCAGCAGTGACAAGGACGGGGTTTACTACAATGAGCAGTTCTTC. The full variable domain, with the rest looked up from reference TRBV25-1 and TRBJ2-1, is EADIYQTPRYLVIGTGKKITLECSQTMGHDKMYWYQQDPGMELHLIHYSYGVNSTEKGDLSSESTVSRIRTEHFPLTLESARPSHTSQYLCASSDKDGVYYNEQFFGPGTRLTVL.

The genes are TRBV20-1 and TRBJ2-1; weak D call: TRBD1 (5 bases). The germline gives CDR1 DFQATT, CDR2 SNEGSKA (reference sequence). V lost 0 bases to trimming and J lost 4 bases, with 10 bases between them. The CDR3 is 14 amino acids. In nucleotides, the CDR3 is TGCAGTGCTAGAGAAAGGGGCAATTACAATGAGCAGTTCTTC. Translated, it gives CSARERGNYNEQFF.

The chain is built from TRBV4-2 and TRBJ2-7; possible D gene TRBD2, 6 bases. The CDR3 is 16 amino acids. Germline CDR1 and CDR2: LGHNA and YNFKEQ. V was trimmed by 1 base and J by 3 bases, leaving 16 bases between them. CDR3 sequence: CASSQVVGRGLYEQYF. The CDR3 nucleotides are TGTGCCAGCAGCCAAGTAGTAGGGCGGGGACTCTACGAGCAGTACTTC.

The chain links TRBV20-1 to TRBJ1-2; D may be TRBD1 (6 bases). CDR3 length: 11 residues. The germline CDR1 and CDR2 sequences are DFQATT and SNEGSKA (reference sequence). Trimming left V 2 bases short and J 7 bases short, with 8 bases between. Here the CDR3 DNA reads TGCAGTGCTAGAAACAGGGCTGGCTACACCTTC. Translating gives CSARNRAGYTF.

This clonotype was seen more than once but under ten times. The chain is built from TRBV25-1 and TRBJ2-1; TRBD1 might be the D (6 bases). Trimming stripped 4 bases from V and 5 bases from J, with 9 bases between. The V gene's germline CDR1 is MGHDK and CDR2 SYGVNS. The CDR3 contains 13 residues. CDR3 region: CASSGGPNNEQFF. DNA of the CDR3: TGTGCCAGCAGTGGGGGGCCGAACAATGAGCAGTTCTTC.

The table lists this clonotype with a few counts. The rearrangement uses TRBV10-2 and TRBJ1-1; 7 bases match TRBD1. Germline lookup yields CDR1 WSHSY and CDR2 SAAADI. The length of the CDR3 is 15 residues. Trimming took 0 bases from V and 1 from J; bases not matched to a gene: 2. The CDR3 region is CASSESYRGNTEAFF. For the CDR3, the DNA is TGCGCCAGCAGTGAGTCTTACAGGGGGAACACTGAAGCTTTCTTT.

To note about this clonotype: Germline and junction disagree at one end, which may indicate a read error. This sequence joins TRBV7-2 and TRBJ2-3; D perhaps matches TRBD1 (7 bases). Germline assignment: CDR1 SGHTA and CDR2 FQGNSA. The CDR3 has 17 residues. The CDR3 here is CASSPRGVSGFTETQYF. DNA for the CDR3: TGTGCCAGCAGCCCCAGGGGGGTTAGCGGATTCACAGAGACGCAGTATTTT. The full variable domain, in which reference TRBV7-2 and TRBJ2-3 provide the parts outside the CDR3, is GAGVSQSPSNKVTEKGKDVELRCDPISGHTALYWYRQSLGQGLEFLIYFQGNSAPDKSGLPSDRFSAERTGGSVSTLTIQRTQQEDSAVYLCASSPRGVSGFTETQYFGPGTRLTVL.

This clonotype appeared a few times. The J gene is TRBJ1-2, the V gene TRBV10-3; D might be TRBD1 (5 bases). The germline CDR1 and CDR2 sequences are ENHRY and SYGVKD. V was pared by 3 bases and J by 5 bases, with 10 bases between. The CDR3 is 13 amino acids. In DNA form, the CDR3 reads TGTGCCATCAGTGACAGGGTCGTGTATGGCTACACCTTC. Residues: CAISDRVVYGYTF.

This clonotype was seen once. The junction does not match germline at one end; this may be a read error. The CDR3 coding sequence is TGTGCCAGCAGCACCCCACAGCAGCTAGCGGACCCCACAGATATGCAGTATTTT. Amino acid sequence: CASSTPQQLADPTDMQYF. The chain uses TRBV12-3 or TRBV12-4 and TRBJ2-3; 7 nucleotides agree with TRBD2. There are 18 residues in the CDR3.

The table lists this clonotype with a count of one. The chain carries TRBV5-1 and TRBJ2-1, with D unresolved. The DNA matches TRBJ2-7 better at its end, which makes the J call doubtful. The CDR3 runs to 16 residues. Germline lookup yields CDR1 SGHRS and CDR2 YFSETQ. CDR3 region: CASSFDGHQSYNEQYF. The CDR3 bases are TGCGCCAGCAGCTTCGATGGCCACCAATCCTACAATGAGCAGTACTTC.

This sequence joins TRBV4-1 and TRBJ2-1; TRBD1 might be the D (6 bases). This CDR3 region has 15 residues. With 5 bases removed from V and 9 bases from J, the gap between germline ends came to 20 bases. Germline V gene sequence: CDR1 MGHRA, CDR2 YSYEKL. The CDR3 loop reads CASSGVSDSRSEQFF. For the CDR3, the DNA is TGCGCCAGCAGCGGTGTATCGGACAGCAGAAGTGAGCAGTTCTTC.

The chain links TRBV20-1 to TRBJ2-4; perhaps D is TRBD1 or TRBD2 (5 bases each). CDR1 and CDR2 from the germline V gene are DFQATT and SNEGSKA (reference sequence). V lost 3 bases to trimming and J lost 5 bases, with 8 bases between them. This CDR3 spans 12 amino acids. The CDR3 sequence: CSASRGQNIQYF. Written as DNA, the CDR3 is TGCAGTGCTAGTCGGGGCCAAAACATTCAGTACTTC.

The DNA of the CDR3 is TGCAGTGCGCTGGGACTAGCGGGTTCTTCCTACGAGCAGTACTTC. Translating it yields CSALGLAGSSYEQYF. V is TRBV20-1 and J is TRBJ2-7, with 12 nucleotides matching TRBD2. V lost 6 bases, J lost 1 base, and 7 bases stayed unmatched. CDR1 DFQATT and CDR2 SNEGSKA come from the germline V gene (reference sequence). The CDR3 length is 15 residues.

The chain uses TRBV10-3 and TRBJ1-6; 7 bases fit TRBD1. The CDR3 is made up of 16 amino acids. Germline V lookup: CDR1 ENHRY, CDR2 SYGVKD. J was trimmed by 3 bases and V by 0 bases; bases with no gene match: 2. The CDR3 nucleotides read TGTGCCATCAGTGAGTCGACAGGGATCTATAATTCACCCCTCCACTTT. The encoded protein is CAISESTGIYNSPLHF.

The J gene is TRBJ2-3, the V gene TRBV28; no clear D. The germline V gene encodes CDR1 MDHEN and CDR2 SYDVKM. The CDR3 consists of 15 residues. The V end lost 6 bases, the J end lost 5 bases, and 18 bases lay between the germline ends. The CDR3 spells CASSSRQVQRDTQYF. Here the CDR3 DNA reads TGTGCCAGCAGCTCCAGGCAGGTGCAAAGAGATACGCAGTATTTT. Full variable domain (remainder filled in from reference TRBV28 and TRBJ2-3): DVKVTQSSRYLVKRTGEKVFLECVQDMDHENMFWYRQDPGLGLRLIYFSYDVKMKEKGDIPEGYSVSREKKERFSLILESASTNQTSMYLCASSSRQVQRDTQYFGPGTRLTVL.

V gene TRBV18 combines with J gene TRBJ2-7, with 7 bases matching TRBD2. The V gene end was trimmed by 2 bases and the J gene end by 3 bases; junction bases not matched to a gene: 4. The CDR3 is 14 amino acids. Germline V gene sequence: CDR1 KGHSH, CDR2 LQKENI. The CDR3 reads CASSPSSGIYEQYF. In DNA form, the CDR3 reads TGTGCCAGCTCACCATCCAGCGGGATCTACGAGCAGTACTTC.

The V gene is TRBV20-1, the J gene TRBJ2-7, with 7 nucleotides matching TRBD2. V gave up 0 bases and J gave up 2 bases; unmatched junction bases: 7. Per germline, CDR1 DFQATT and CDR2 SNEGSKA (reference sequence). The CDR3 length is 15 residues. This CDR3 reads CSARDLTGTTYEQYF. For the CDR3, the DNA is TGCAGTGCTAGAGATCTCACGGGGACTACCTACGAGCAGTACTTC.